This TCR beta chain was identified in a study of control samples from healthy donors and cancer patients. J gave up 3 bases and V 6 bases, and 3 bases lay outside the gene matches. The V gene's germline CDR1 is SNHLY and CDR2 FYNNEI. The CDR3 extends over 14 amino acids. Clones were sequenced by immunoSEQ multiplex PCR, and TCRdb holds only the in-frame ones, with some missing. The top ten hold approximately 3.5% of the sample, which has some 130,000 clones, 70% to 90% seen once. This chain connects TRBV2 to TRBJ1-1; 11 bases are a match to TRBD1. Material for sequencing was blood. The TCR originated in a man aged 35-49 years in good health. The CDR3 DNA reads TGTGCCAGCAGAGGACAGGGGGCTCACACTGAAGCTTTCTTT. Residues: CASRGQGAHTEAFF. Supplemented by reference TRBV2 and TRBJ1-1, the full variable domain reads EPEVTQTPSHQVTQMGQEVILRCVPISNHLYFYWYRQILGQKVEFLVSFYNNEISEKSEIFDDQFSVERPDGSNFTLKIRSTKLEDSAMYFCASRGQGAHTEAFFGQGTRLTVV.